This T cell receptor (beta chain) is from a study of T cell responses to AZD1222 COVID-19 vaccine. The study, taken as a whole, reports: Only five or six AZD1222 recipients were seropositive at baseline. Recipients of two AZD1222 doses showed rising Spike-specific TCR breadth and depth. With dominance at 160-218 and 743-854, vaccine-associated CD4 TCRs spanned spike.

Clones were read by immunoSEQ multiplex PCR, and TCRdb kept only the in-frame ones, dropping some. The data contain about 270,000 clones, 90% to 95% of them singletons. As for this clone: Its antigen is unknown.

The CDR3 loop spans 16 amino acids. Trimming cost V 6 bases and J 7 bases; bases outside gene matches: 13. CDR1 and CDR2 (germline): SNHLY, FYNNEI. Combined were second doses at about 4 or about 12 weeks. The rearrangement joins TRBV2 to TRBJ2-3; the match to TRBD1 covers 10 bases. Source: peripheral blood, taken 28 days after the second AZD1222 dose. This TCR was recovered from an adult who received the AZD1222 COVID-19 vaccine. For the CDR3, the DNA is TGTGCCAGCAGATCTGGACAGGGGGGTGGGACAAATACGCAGTATTTT. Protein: CASRSGQGGGTNTQYF.